This T cell receptor beta chain was found in a study of T cells in Graves' hyperthyroidism and ophthalmopathy. CDR1 is MNHEY, CDR2 SVGAGI, per germline. CDR3 length: 13 residues. RNA transcripts yielded amplified TCR beta CDR3 regions. HTBI primers were employed in a first-round RT-PCR of the TCR CDR3. TCRdb re-derived calls from the multiplex PCR reads in MiXCR, one entry per CDR3 protein. The repertoire has a few hundred thousand distinct CDR3 sequences, under 60% of them found once; the top ten carry 7.5% to 8.5%. In the case of this clonotype: Since a much larger clone is just one base distant, this may be a read error.

The sequence was collected from a woman younger than 30 with Graves' hyperthyroidism. Material: peripheral blood or thyroid tissue (not recorded which). The J gene is TRBJ2-5, the V gene TRBV6-5; D perhaps matches TRBD1 (6 bases). Here the CDR3 reads CAISYRVGETQYF. The CDR3 DNA follows: TGTGCCATCAGTTACAGGGTAGGGGAGACCCAGTACTTC.